This is a list of T cell receptor beta chains from one sample in a study of blood T cell repertoires in COVID-19. Sequenced by immunoSEQ multiplex PCR; TCRdb stores in-frame clones only, minus some. The repertoire includes approximately 290,000 clones, approximately 85% of them detected once, and roughly 4% sits in the top ten. The sequencing input was PBMCs or T cells enriched from blood (not recorded which). Every receptor here comes from a woman under 40 who had recovered from COVID-19. Both conserved end residues are part of each CDR3. D genes are given only for firm matches. Not all rows give a size; the values are once, few, many and, for expanded clones, a class.

d_gene: NA; v_gene: TRBV2; len: 14; j_gene: TRBJ1-1; abundance: NA; CDR3nt: TGTGCCAGCTTCATCCGTGGGGGGGACACTGAAGCTTTCTTT; CDR3aa: CASFIRGGDTEAFF
d_gene: NA; v_gene: TRBV7-3; len: 13; j_gene: TRBJ1-1; abundance: NA; CDR3nt: TGTGCCAGCAGCTCACAGAGGAACACTGAAGCTTTCTTT; CDR3aa: CASSSQRNTEAFF
d_gene: TRBD2; v_gene: TRBV6-4; len: 15; j_gene: TRBJ2-7; abundance: once; CDR3nt: TGTGCCAGCAGCGAAAGGGCGGGAGGCTCCTACGAGCAGTACTTC; CDR3aa: CASSERAGGSYEQYF
d_gene: NA; v_gene: TRBV4-1; len: 17; j_gene: TRBJ1-2; abundance: NA; CDR3nt: TGCGCCAGCAGCCCCCCCCCTGGAGGGACGGTGGCCTATGGCTACACCTTC; CDR3aa: CASSPPPGGTVAYGYTF
d_gene: NA; v_gene: TRBV4-1; len: 15; j_gene: TRBJ2-7; abundance: NA; CDR3nt: TGCGCCAGCAGCCAAGATCGCCGGGGTAGGTACGAGCAGTACTTC; CDR3aa: CASSQDRRGRYEQYF
d_gene: NA; v_gene: TRBV11-2; len: 15; j_gene: TRBJ1-5; abundance: NA; CDR3nt: TGTGCCAGCAGCCTAGACCTTTATAGCAATCAGCCCCAGCATTTT; CDR3aa: CASSLDLYSNQPQHF
d_gene: TRBD1; v_gene: TRBV30; len: 14; j_gene: TRBJ1-2; abundance: many; CDR3nt: TGTGCCTGGAAAAGACAGGGAGCTAACTATGGCTACACCTTC; CDR3aa: CAWKRQGANYGYTF
d_gene: NA; v_gene: TRBV7-9; len: 14; j_gene: TRBJ1-1; abundance: NA; CDR3nt: TGTGCCAGCAGCACTGCCCTAGCCCACACTGAAGCTTTCTTT; CDR3aa: CASSTALAHTEAFF
d_gene: TRBD1; v_gene: TRBV7-8; len: 15; j_gene: TRBJ2-7; abundance: few; CDR3nt: TGTGCCAGCAGCCCCGCGGCCGGGACAGCCTACGAGCAGTACTTC; CDR3aa: CASSPAAGTAYEQYF
d_gene: TRBD2; v_gene: TRBV28; len: 16; j_gene: TRBJ2-3; abundance: NA; CDR3nt: TGTGCCAGCGGAGAACAGGAACTAGCGGGCACAGATACGCAGTATTTT; CDR3aa: CASGEQELAGTDTQYF
d_gene: NA; v_gene: TRBV3-1/TRBV3-2; len: 14; j_gene: TRBJ2-7; abundance: NA; CDR3nt: TGTGCCAGCAGCCAAGGCACCTACCGCCACGAGCAGTACTTC; CDR3aa: CASSQGTYRHEQYF
d_gene: NA; v_gene: TRBV6-1; len: 14; j_gene: TRBJ2-7; abundance: few; CDR3nt: TGTGCCAGCAGTGAATCTCAGGGGCGACACGAGCAGTACTTC; CDR3aa: CASSESQGRHEQYF
d_gene: NA; v_gene: TRBV30; len: 14; j_gene: TRBJ2-3; abundance: NA; CDR3nt: TGTGCCTGGAGTCGGTCGGGGATGCGAGATACGCAGTATTTT; CDR3aa: CAWSRSGMRDTQYF
d_gene: NA; v_gene: TRBV7-6; len: 13; j_gene: TRBJ1-6; abundance: few; CDR3nt: TGTGCCAGCAGCTTAACCCGCGGGTCACCCCTCCACTTT; CDR3aa: CASSLTRGSPLHF
d_gene: TRBD1; v_gene: TRBV29-1; len: 14; j_gene: TRBJ1-5; abundance: NA; CDR3nt: TGCAGCGTTGAAGAAGGAGGGGGCGGGCAGCCCCAGCATTTT; CDR3aa: CSVEEGGGGQPQHF
d_gene: NA; v_gene: TRBV19; len: 14; j_gene: TRBJ1-1; abundance: NA; CDR3nt: TGTGCCAGTAGCCGTATGAGATCGCGGACTGAAGCTTTCTTT; CDR3aa: CASSRMRSRTEAFF
d_gene: NA; v_gene: TRBV12-2; len: 18; j_gene: TRBJ1-6; abundance: NA; CDR3nt: TGTGCAAGTCGCTTAGCGCTGCTCGATCAGGGGATTGATTCACCCCTCCACTTT; CDR3aa: CASRLALLDQGIDSPLHF
d_gene: TRBD1; v_gene: TRBV6-5; len: 15; j_gene: TRBJ1-2; abundance: once; CDR3nt: TGTGCCAGCAGTCCTCGACAGGGACCACTCTATGGCTACACCTTC; CDR3aa: CASSPRQGPLYGYTF
d_gene: NA; v_gene: TRBV27; len: 16; j_gene: TRBJ1-6; abundance: NA; CDR3nt: TGTGCCAGCAGTCCCACAGAAAGCTCCTATAATTCACCCCTCCACTTT; CDR3aa: CASSPTESSYNSPLHF
d_gene: NA; v_gene: TRBV10-1; len: 14; j_gene: TRBJ2-1; abundance: once; CDR3nt: TGCGCCACCGCATCGGGGAGCTCCTACAATGAGCAGTTCTTC; CDR3aa: CATASGSSYNEQFF
d_gene: TRBD2; v_gene: TRBV4-1; len: 17; j_gene: TRBJ2-1; abundance: NA; CDR3nt: TGCGCCAGCAGCCAAGCCCACGAGGGACTAGCGTTCAATGAGCAGTTCTTC; CDR3aa: CASSQAHEGLAFNEQFF
d_gene: NA; v_gene: TRBV5-1; len: 15; j_gene: TRBJ2-1; abundance: NA; CDR3nt: TGCGCCAGCAGCTTGACTTCCGTTTCCTACAATGAGCAGTTCTTC; CDR3aa: CASSLTSVSYNEQFF
d_gene: NA; v_gene: TRBV7-3; len: 13; j_gene: TRBJ2-1; abundance: NA; CDR3nt: TGTGCCAGCAGCATTACTAGTTACAATGAGCAGTTCTTC; CDR3aa: CASSITSYNEQFF
d_gene: NA; v_gene: TRBV28; len: 15; j_gene: TRBJ1-5; abundance: NA; CDR3nt: TGTGCCAGCAGTTTAGGAGCATATAGCAATCAGCCCCAGCATTTT; CDR3aa: CASSLGAYSNQPQHF